This TCR beta chain was identified in a study of blood T cell repertoires in COVID-19. Looking at the study overall: The origin of the acute and convalescent COVID-19 samples was the United States, Italy and Spain.

CDR1 and CDR2 from the germline V gene are MDHEN and SYDVKM. V gave up 5 bases and J gave up 6 bases, with 14 bases separating them. This CDR3 has 14 amino acids. Authors' methods: Reference gene primer amplification in the assay estimated nucleated cell counts. This table comes from immunoSEQ multiplex PCR, and its TCRdb copy is limited to in-frame clones, with some not included. V, J and clone size were drawn from that table, and D and trimming were deduced from the DNA. The sample includes 150,000 to 200,000 clones, approximately 90% seen only once; the top ten take over 7%. The sequenced material came from peripheral blood. The sequence came from a woman older than 75 in a cohort sampled during active or convalescent COVID-19. This chain connects TRBV28 to TRBJ2-1; D unclear. The CDR3 spells CASSVAMPRNEQFF. CDR3 coding DNA: TGTGCCAGCAGTGTAGCCATGCCACGCAATGAGCAGTTCTTC.